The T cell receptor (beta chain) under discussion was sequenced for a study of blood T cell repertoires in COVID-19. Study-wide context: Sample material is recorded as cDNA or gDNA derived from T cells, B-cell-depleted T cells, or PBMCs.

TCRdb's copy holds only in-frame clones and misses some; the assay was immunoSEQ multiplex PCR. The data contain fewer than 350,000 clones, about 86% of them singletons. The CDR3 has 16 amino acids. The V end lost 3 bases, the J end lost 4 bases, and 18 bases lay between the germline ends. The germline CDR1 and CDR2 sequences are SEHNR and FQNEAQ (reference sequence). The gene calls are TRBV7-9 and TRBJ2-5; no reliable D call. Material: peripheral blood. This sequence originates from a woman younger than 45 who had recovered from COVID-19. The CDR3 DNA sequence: TGTGCCAGCAGCTTGATGACAACGGCGATTGGAGAGACCCAGTACTTC. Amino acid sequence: CASSLMTTAIGETQYF.